One sample yielded the 10 T cell receptor beta chains listed below, sequenced in a study of blood T cell repertoires in COVID-19. Data came from immunoSEQ multiplex PCR; TCRdb stores just in-frame clones and leaves some out. Seen here are around 55,000 clones, 85% to 90% observed once, and the top ten hold 8.5%. The sample consisted of peripheral blood. The receptor source for this set is a man between 60 and 75 years old with active COVID-19.

This clone came up a few times. The rearrangement joins TRBV4-2 to TRBJ2-7, with D tentatively TRBD1 (5 bases). Germline V CDR1 and CDR2: LGHNA, YNFKEQ. V gave up 2 bases and J gave up 1 base, with 15 bases separating them. This CDR3 comprises 16 residues. CDR3 nucleotides: TGTGCCAGCAGCCAACGGTACCGCGACAGTTCCTACGAGCAGTACTTC. Protein sequence: CASSQRYRDSSYEQYF.

This clone showed up many times. The chain uses TRBV20-1 and TRBJ2-1, with D tentatively TRBD2 (6 bases). Germline V gene sequence: CDR1 DFQATT, CDR2 SNEGSKA (reference sequence). The CDR3 length is 13 residues. V was shortened by 3 bases and J by 2 bases, with 8 bases between the two germline ends. CDR3 amino acids: CSASSGTYNEQFF. CDR3 in DNA: TGCAGTGCTAGTAGCGGCACCTACAATGAGCAGTTCTTC.

The chain has TRBV27 and TRBJ2-7, with 10 bases identical to TRBD2. In germline, CDR1 is MNHEY, CDR2 SMNVEV (reference sequence). CDR3 size: 15 residues. The trim removed 5 bases at V and 1 base at J, leaving 5 bases unmatched. The CDR3 coding sequence is TGTGCCAGCAGTCTGACTAGCGGGCCTTCCTACGAGCAGTACTTC. Amino acids: CASSLTSGPSYEQYF.

V gene TRBV2 combines with J gene TRBJ1-3; the match to TRBD1 covers 10 bases. The CDR3 sequence is 14 residues long. Germline CDR1 and CDR2: SNHLY and FYNNEI. V trimming: 6 bases; J trimming: 8 bases; junction bases outside the gene matches: 7. CDR3 nucleotides: TGTGCCAGCAGGAGGACAGGGGGAACGGACACCATATATTTT. Protein sequence: CASRRTGGTDTIYF.

This chain links TRBV14 with TRBJ2-1; weak D call: TRBD2 (10 bases). Germline V gene lookup returns CDR1 SGHDN and CDR2 FVKESK. Trimming took 0 bases from V and 7 from J, leaving 25 bases between them. There are 19 residues in the CDR3. The CDR3 coding sequence is TGTGCCAGCAGCCAAGAGGGACAGGGAGCGGGAGGGCCTCGGAATGAGCAGTTCTTC. Translation: CASSQEGQGAGGPRNEQFF.

This rearrangement joins TRBV7-3 to TRBJ2-1; 12 nucleotides line up with TRBD2. V shed 2 bases and J 6 bases; nucleotides not matched to a gene: 5. Germline-derived CDR1 and CDR2 are SGHTA and FQGTGA. This CDR3 is built from 16 residues. The CDR3 here is CASSLALAGGTNEQFF. In nucleotides, the CDR3 is TGTGCCAGCAGCTTAGCACTAGCGGGAGGAACCAATGAGCAGTTCTTC.

This chain links TRBV7-3 with TRBJ2-1, with 7 bases fitting TRBD2. The CDR3 runs 14 residues. J was trimmed by 6 bases and V by 5 bases; bases with no gene match: 7. CDR1 and CDR2 (germline): SGHTA, FQGTGA. The CDR3 region has the DNA TGTGCCAGCAGCGTCCTAGCGGCGGGCAATGAGCAGTTCTTC. Its translation: CASSVLAAGNEQFF.

The V gene is TRBV11-2, the J gene TRBJ1-1, with D unclear. Germline lookup yields CDR1 SGHAT and CDR2 FQNNGV. Trimming stripped 3 bases from V and 2 bases from J, with 13 bases between. The CDR3 spans 15 residues. CDR3 in DNA: TGTGCCAGCAGCTTCTCCCGGACTGTTAACACTGAAGCTTTCTTT. This gives the protein CASSFSRTVNTEAFF.

The chain is built from TRBV11-2 and TRBJ2-5, with D possibly TRBD2 on 5 matching bases. The CDR3 spans 14 residues. V lost 0 bases to trimming and J lost 7 bases, with 12 bases between them. Germline CDR1 is SGHAT and CDR2 is FQNNGV. The CDR3 protein is CASSLDPSPGTQYF. CDR3 sequence (DNA): TGTGCCAGCAGCTTAGATCCTAGCCCCGGGACCCAGTACTTC.

The J gene is TRBJ2-5, the V gene TRBV7-8; 8 nucleotides align to TRBD1. This CDR3 has 15 residues. Trimming cost V 4 bases and J 5 bases; bases outside gene matches: 9. From germline, CDR1 is SGHVS and CDR2 FQNEAQ. CDR3 DNA: TGTGCCAGCAGCTCCGGGACAGGCGCACGGGAGACCCAGTACTTC. It is translated as CASSSGTGARETQYF.